A single sample is the source of the 30 T cell receptor beta chains below, sequenced in a study of T cells in Graves' hyperthyroidism and ophthalmopathy. RNA transcripts provided the source from which TCR beta CDR3 regions were amplified. First-round RT-PCR with HTBI primers amplified the TCR CDR3 region. TCRdb re-called the multiplex PCR reads with MiXCR, one entry per CDR3 protein. The sample contains some 720,000 distinct CDR3 sequences, around 15% of which appear only once. Sequencing was done on a sample of blood. The receptors were gathered from a man in his late teens or twenties with Graves' hyperthyroidism.

Turning to this clonotype: This may be a read error: a much more frequent sequence differs by one nucleotide. V is TRBV7-2 and J is TRBJ2-5; a weak D match, TRBD2 (6 bases). Trimming shortened V by 10 bases and J by 5 bases, and 26 bases separated the two germline ends. The CDR3 is made up of 16 amino acids. CDR1 and CDR2 from the germline V gene are SGHTA and FQGNSA. The CDR3 nucleotides are TGTGCCAACACCCCTTACGGATCCCCTGGAGGGGAGACCCAGTACTTC. Encoded protein: CANTPYGSPGGETQYF.

This clonotype was observed many times. The V gene is TRBV28, the J gene TRBJ1-5; D might be TRBD1 (5 bases). The V gene's germline CDR1 is MDHEN and CDR2 SYDVKM. The V end lost 6 bases, the J end lost 1 base, and 10 bases lay between the germline ends. CDR3 length: 14 amino acids. The DNA of the CDR3 is TGTGCCAGCAGCCCGACAGTGAGCAATCAGCCCCAGCATTTT. Encoded protein: CASSPTVSNQPQHF.

This sequence joins TRBV30 and TRBJ1-5; TRBD1 might be the D (5 bases). The V gene lost 4 bases and the J gene lost 3 bases, with 13 bases spanning the gap. Germline CDR1 GTSNPN, CDR2 SVGIG (reference sequence). The CDR3 has 14 residues. CDR3 DNA sequence: TGTGCCTGGACCCCGACAGCTTCCAATCAGCCCCAGCATTTT. Translated, it gives CAWTPTASNQPQHF.

This clonotype was seen many times. The rearrangement uses TRBV28 and TRBJ1-2; 9 bases align to TRBD1. The CDR3 runs 15 residues. CDR1 MDHEN and CDR2 SYDVKM come from the germline V gene. Trimming at V came to 6 bases and at J to 5 bases, leaving 10 bases not matched to a gene. For the CDR3, the DNA is TGTGCCAGCAGCCCAAGGGGGGGACAGGGTTATGGCTACACCTTC. It specifies CASSPRGGQGYGYTF.

In its sample, this clonotype was seen many times. The chain has TRBV30 and TRBJ1-2; D gene ambiguous. The CDR3 extends over 15 amino acids. V was cut by 0 bases and J by 8 bases, with 19 bases left in between. Germline loops: CDR1 GTSNPN, CDR2 SVGIG (reference sequence). The CDR3 DNA follows: TGTGCCTGGAGTGTAATGGGGTCCGTGTCCCGGGGCTACACCTTC. Translated, it gives CAWSVMGSVSRGYTF.

The chain joins TRBV20-1 to TRBJ2-3; TRBD2 aligns across 10 bases. CDR3 length: 14 residues. Trimming took 1 base from V and 4 from J; bases not matched to a gene: 2. The germline V gene has CDR1 DFQATT and CDR2 SNEGSKA (reference sequence). CDR3 nucleotide sequence: TGCAGTGCTAGAGCAGCGGGAGGGCCAGATACGCAGTATTTT. Protein product: CSARAAGGPDTQYF.

This clonotype has only a few counts. This chain links TRBV27 with TRBJ2-1, with TRBD2 matching over 12 bases. The CDR3 has 14 amino acids. Germline lookup yields CDR1 MNHEY and CDR2 SMNVEV (reference sequence). The V gene end was trimmed by 8 bases and the J gene end by 14 bases; junction bases not matched to a gene: 13. CDR3 loop: CASADLAGGPGEFF. CDR3 sequence (DNA): TGTGCCAGCGCTGATCTAGCGGGAGGGCCAGGGGAGTTCTTC.

This rearrangement joins TRBV12-3 or TRBV12-4 to TRBJ1-1; possible D gene TRBD1, 6 bases. The CDR3 contains 14 residues. V was trimmed by 3 bases and J by 7 bases, leaving 15 bases between them. This chain's CDR3 is CASSFNGRGVEAFF. CDR3 bases: TGTGCCAGCAGTTTTAATGGCAGGGGAGTTGAAGCTTTCTTT.

J is TRBJ2-6 and V is TRBV20-1; possibly TRBD1 for D (5 bases). Looked up from germline, CDR1 is DFQATT and CDR2 is SNEGSKA (reference sequence). The CDR3 is made up of 15 amino acids. Trimming took 3 bases from V and 4 from J, leaving 13 bases between them. CDR3 sequence (DNA): TGCAGTGCTAGTGAGGCAGGGATCGGGGCCAACGTCCTGACTTTC. Its protein is CSASEAGIGANVLTF.

This clonotype was detected only a few times. The rearrangement uses TRBV20-1 and TRBJ2-7, with 11 bases aligning to TRBD2. V gave up 1 base and J gave up 5 bases; unmatched junction bases: 10. The CDR3 is made up of 16 amino acids. Germline lookup yields CDR1 DFQATT and CDR2 SNEGSKA (reference sequence). CDR3 bases: TGCAGTGCTAGAGTCTTAGGGACTAGCGGAAGTAACGAGCAGTACTTC. Its protein product is CSARVLGTSGSNEQYF.

This clonotype was seen many times. The rearrangement links TRBV27 to TRBJ2-3, with D hard to call. The CDR3 is 16 amino acids. The germline V gene encodes CDR1 MNHEY and CDR2 SMNVEV (reference sequence). Trimming removed 5 bases at V and 0 bases at J, with 15 bases between. As DNA, the CDR3 is TGTGCCAGCAGTGCCTGGGAAGCCTTTAGCACAGATACGCAGTATTTT. Translation gives CASSAWEAFSTDTQYF.

In this sample, this clonotype turned up a few times. J is TRBJ1-2 and V is TRBV18; no reliable D call. The CDR3 covers 13 residues. Trimming pared 3 bases from V and 6 bases from J, leaving 11 bases between. Per germline, CDR1 KGHSH and CDR2 LQKENI. CDR3 residues: CASSPSGSNGYTF. DNA of the CDR3: TGTGCCAGCTCACCCTCTGGTTCGAATGGCTACACCTTC.

This clonotype was recorded many times. The chain has TRBV18 and TRBJ2-1; 8 positions match TRBD2. CDR1 and CDR2 (germline): KGHSH, LQKENI. The CDR3 is 17 amino acids. The junction had 12 bases not matched to a gene; V was cut back by 1 base and J by 7 bases. The CDR3 sequence is CASSPRTGLAGRNEQFF. The CDR3 DNA reads TGTGCCAGCTCACCACGGACGGGGTTAGCGGGAAGGAATGAGCAGTTCTTC. The full variable domain, completed using reference TRBV18 and TRBJ2-1, is NAGVMQNPRHLVRRRGQEARLRCSPMKGHSHVYWYRQLPEEGLKFMVYLQKENIIDESGMPKERFSAEFPKEGPSILRIQQVVRGDSAAYFCASSPRTGLAGRNEQFFGPGTRLTVL.

This clonotype has only a few counts. The chain recombines TRBV6-4 with TRBJ2-7; D gene unclear. This CDR3 has 14 residues. The V gene lost 5 bases and the J gene lost 7 bases, with 18 bases spanning the gap. Germline CDR1 MRHNA, CDR2 SNTAGT. Here the CDR3 reads CASSPSLTLREQYF. The CDR3 region has the DNA TGTGCCAGCAGTCCCTCCCTCACCCTCCGGGAGCAGTACTTC.

Only one count was recorded for this clonotype. CDR3 in DNA: TGTGCCAGCAGCCAAGATATCGGGACTAGGGGTTCCGAGCAGTACTTC. Translating gives CASSQDIGTRGSEQYF. The V call is TRBV4-2, the J call TRBJ2-7; 8 bases fit TRBD2. Germline CDR1 reads LGHNA; CDR2 reads YNFKEQ. V shed 0 bases and J 6 bases; nucleotides not matched to a gene: 10. The CDR3 is 16 residues long.

This clonotype was detected ten times or more. V gene TRBV5-1 combines with J gene TRBJ2-1; perhaps D is TRBD1 or TRBD2 (5 bases each). This CDR3 contains 15 residues. In germline, CDR1 is SGHRS, CDR2 YFSETQ. With 4 bases removed from V and 1 base from J, the gap between germline ends came to 12 bases. This CDR3 is CASSTGRTSYNEQFF. CDR3 DNA: TGCGCCAGCAGCACGGGACGTACGTCCTACAATGAGCAGTTCTTC.

This clonotype was picked up a small number of times. The chain carries TRBV20-1 and TRBJ2-3; no reliable D call. This CDR3 has 13 amino acids. Germline values: CDR1 DFQATT, CDR2 SNEGSKA (reference sequence). The CDR3 protein is CSVLDISTDTQYF. CDR3 in DNA: TGCAGCGTTCTAGACATTAGCACAGATACGCAGTATTTT.

This clonotype showed up many times. This chain joins TRBV29-1 and TRBJ2-5; 9 positions agree with TRBD2. This CDR3 is 15 amino acids long. With V trimmed by 0 bases and J by 7 bases, 9 bases remained unmatched. Looked up from germline, CDR1 is SQVTM and CDR2 is ANQGSEA. The CDR3 loop is CSVEDQSGRPGTQYF. CDR3 coding DNA: TGCAGCGTTGAAGATCAGAGCGGGAGGCCCGGGACCCAGTACTTC.

This clonotype was counted at least ten times. The chain joins TRBV5-1 to TRBJ2-1, with a tentative D call TRBD1 (6 bases). The CDR3 is made up of 13 amino acids. V dropped 3 bases and J dropped 9 bases, with 13 bases sitting between them. Germline assignment: CDR1 SGHRS and CDR2 YFSETQ. The CDR3 nucleotides read TGCGCCAGCAGCTCGGAACAGGGTGCTGAGCAGTTCTTC. Amino acids: CASSSEQGAEQFF.

This clonotype was seen repeatedly, ten times or more. The V gene is TRBV20-1, the J gene TRBJ2-7; the D is unclear. This CDR3 spans 12 amino acids. CDR1 and CDR2 (germline): DFQATT, SNEGSKA (reference sequence). The V end lost 0 bases, the J end lost 6 bases, and 9 bases lay between the germline ends. The CDR3, as DNA: TGCAGTGCTAGAGAGGGCTTTTCCGAGCAGTACTTC. Translation: CSAREGFSEQYF.

The V call is TRBV5-5, the J call TRBJ2-1; 9 bases agree with TRBD1. CDR1 SGHKS and CDR2 YYEKEE come from the germline V gene (reference sequence). The CDR3 extends over 15 amino acids. With 4 bases clipped from V and 8 bases from J, the junction kept 10 bases outside the gene matches. CDR3 loop: CASSRRWTGVDEQFF. DNA of the CDR3: TGTGCCAGCAGCCGTCGATGGACAGGGGTCGATGAGCAGTTCTTC.

This clonotype turned up a few times. The rearrangement uses TRBV6-5 and TRBJ2-7; D is perhaps TRBD2 (6 bases). Trimming removed 4 bases at V and 6 bases at J, with 13 bases between. The CDR3 has 13 amino acids. The germline V gene has CDR1 MNHEY and CDR2 SVGAGI. The CDR3 DNA sequence: TGTGCCAGCAGTTCCCCACTAGCTGGCGAGCAGTACTTC. Amino acid sequence: CASSSPLAGEQYF.

This clonotype turned up a few times. CDR3 nucleotide sequence: TGTGCCAGCTCACCCGGCCGGTGGGGGGAGCAGTACTTC. Encoded protein: CASSPGRWGEQYF. The genes are TRBV18 and TRBJ2-7; D might be TRBD1 or TRBD2, each matching 5 bases. The CDR3 loop spans 13 amino acids. Per germline, CDR1 KGHSH and CDR2 LQKENI. Between the trimmed V and J ends, which lost 3 bases and 7 bases, there was a span of 13 bases. Complete variable domain (other parts from reference TRBV18 and TRBJ2-7): NAGVMQNPRHLVRRRGQEARLRCSPMKGHSHVYWYRQLPEEGLKFMVYLQKENIIDESGMPKERFSAEFPKEGPSILRIQQVVRGDSAAYFCASSPGRWGEQYFGPGTRLTVT.

The J gene is TRBJ1-4, the V gene TRBV27; D is uncertain. The V and J ends lost 1 base and 7 bases respectively, with 13 bases between them. The length of the CDR3 is 15 residues. Germline CDR1 MNHEY, CDR2 SMNVEV (reference sequence). The CDR3 loop reads CASSLFRARAEKLFF. The CDR3 nucleotides read TGTGCCAGCAGTTTATTCCGGGCGCGGGCTGAAAAACTGTTTTTT. The whole variable domain, filled in from reference TRBV27 and TRBJ1-4, reads EAQVTQNPRYLITVTGKKLTVTCSQNMNHEYMSWYRQDPGLGLRQIYYSMNVEVTDKGDVPEGYKVSRKEKRNFPLILESPSPNQTSLYFCASSLFRARAEKLFFGSGTQLSVL.

The chain couples TRBV5-1 to TRBJ2-7; the D call may be TRBD1 or TRBD2 (5 bases each). CDR3 length: 14 amino acids. Germline V CDR1 and CDR2: SGHRS, YFSETQ. V was shortened by 4 bases and J by 2 bases, with 13 bases between the two germline ends. The CDR3 region is CASSHGAAAYEQYF. The CDR3 coding sequence is TGCGCCAGCAGCCACGGGGCGGCCGCCTACGAGCAGTACTTC. Full variable domain (outside the CDR3, taken from reference TRBV5-1 and TRBJ2-7): KAGVTQTPRYLIKTRGQQVTLSCSPISGHRSVSWYQQTPGQGLQFLFEYFSETQRNKGNFPGRFSGRQFSNSRSEMNVSTLELGDSALYLCASSHGAAAYEQYFGPGTRLTVT.

This clonotype was counted a few times. The V call is TRBV20-1, the J call TRBJ1-2; D not resolved. V lost 3 bases to trimming and J lost 6 bases, with 14 bases between them. CDR3 length: 13 residues. Germline lookup yields CDR1 DFQATT and CDR2 SNEGSKA (reference sequence). The CDR3 reads CSASQRLRDGYTF. In DNA form, the CDR3 reads TGCAGTGCTAGCCAGCGGCTACGGGATGGCTACACCTTC.

Remarks on this clonotype: One base away lies a much larger clone, so this may be a sequencing read error. It is likely a read error, because the conserved phenylalanine at the end of the CDR3 is missing. The CDR3: CASSPQMSSYEQYS. CDR3 coding DNA: TGTGCCAGCTCACCACAGATGAGCTCCTACGAGCAGTACTCC. The rearrangement links TRBV18 to TRBJ2-7; no clear D gene. The CDR3 has 14 residues. Per the germline V gene, CDR1 is KGHSH and CDR2 is LQKENI. The V end was cut by 1 base, the J end by 0 bases, with 7 bases between.

The J gene is TRBJ2-4, the V gene TRBV3-1; tentatively, D is TRBD2 (6 bases). Germline V CDR1 and CDR2: LGHDT, YNNKEL (reference sequence). The CDR3 has 19 residues. V was cut by 2 bases and J by 4 bases, with 24 bases left in between. In nucleotides, the CDR3 is TGTGCCAGCAGCCAAAATCCCCGGTTGTCGGGGGAGAGAAAAAACATTCAGTACTTC. Encoded protein: CASSQNPRLSGERKNIQYF.

This clonotype was counted many times. The rearrangement joins TRBV2 to TRBJ2-7; 7 nucleotides agree with TRBD2. Germline V CDR1 and CDR2: SNHLY, FYNNEI. The CDR3 has 14 residues. Trimming cost V 5 bases and J 2 bases; bases outside gene matches: 6. The CDR3 spells CASSPSGRTYEQYF. DNA for the CDR3: TGTGCCAGCAGTCCTAGCGGACGGACCTACGAGCAGTACTTC.

This clonotype was seen many times. The chain carries TRBV30 and TRBJ2-1; D unresolved. The CDR3 sequence is 12 residues long. With 2 bases removed from V and 8 bases from J, the gap between germline ends came to 10 bases. Looked up from germline, CDR1 is GTSNPN and CDR2 is SVGIG (reference sequence). This CDR3 reads CAWSNLADEQFF. The DNA of the CDR3 is TGTGCCTGGAGTAATCTGGCGGATGAGCAGTTCTTC.